The 10 T cell receptor beta chains below were found in one sample sequenced in a study of early T cells in non-severe SARS-CoV-2 infection. Using its own MiXCR run on the 5' RACE reads, TCRdb lists one record per CDR3 protein. The data show more than 90,000 distinct CDR3 sequences, approximately 13% seen once. Sequencing was carried out using whole blood. Receptor source: an adult who was a healthcare worker with PCR-confirmed SARS-CoV-2 infection or an uninfected control (not recorded which).

This clonotype has at least ten counts. The gene calls are TRBV9 and TRBJ2-2; D unresolved. In germline, CDR1 is SGDLS, CDR2 YYNGEE. There are 14 residues in the CDR3. The V gene lost 7 bases and the J gene lost 5 bases, with 15 bases spanning the gap. CDR3 loop: CASGRYPSTGELFF. CDR3 bases: TGTGCCAGCGGTCGGTACCCCTCTACCGGGGAGCTGTTTTTT.

The chain combines TRBV7-9 with TRBJ2-1; possible D gene TRBD2, 5 bases. The CDR3 sequence is 13 residues long. V lost 3 bases and J 7 bases, leaving 10 bases between the germline ends. The germline CDR1 and CDR2 sequences are SEHNR and FQNEAQ (reference sequence). The CDR3 nucleotides are TGTGCCAGCAGCTTCTACACGGGGAATGAGCAGTTCTTC. The encoded protein is CASSFYTGNEQFF. Variable domain in full (rest from reference TRBV7-9 and TRBJ2-1): DTGVSQNPRHKITKRGQNVTFRCDPISEHNRLYWYRQTLGQGPEFLTYFQNEAQLEKSRLLSDRFSAERPKGSFSTLEIQRTEQGDSAMYLCASSFYTGNEQFFGPGTRLTVL.

The V gene is TRBV4-3, the J gene TRBJ2-7, with no clear D. There are 13 residues in the CDR3. Germline V gene lookup returns CDR1 LGHNA and CDR2 YSLEER. V was trimmed by 1 base and J by 1 base, leaving 5 bases between them. CDR3 loop: CASSQAGSYEQYF. In nucleotides, the CDR3 is TGCGCCAGCAGCCAAGCCGGGTCCTACGAGCAGTACTTC.

This clonotype has ten or more counts. The rearrangement links TRBV28 to TRBJ1-6, with D perhaps TRBD1 (5 bases). Between the trimmed V and J ends, which lost 6 bases and 8 bases, there was a span of 11 bases. Germline V gene data show CDR1 as MDHEN and CDR2 as SYDVKM. This CDR3 has 13 amino acids. CDR3 protein: CASRPQVDSPLHF. In DNA, the CDR3 is TGTGCCAGCAGACCACAGGTAGATTCACCCCTCCACTTT.

This clonotype was counted between two and nine times. This rearrangement joins TRBV7-6 to TRBJ2-7; D is ambiguous. Between the trimmed V and J ends, which lost 3 bases and 0 bases, there was a span of 9 bases. The CDR3 covers 14 residues. Germline values: CDR1 SGHVS, CDR2 FNYEAQ. The DNA of the CDR3 is TGTGCCAGCAGCTTTGTCGAGGACTCCTACGAGCAGTACTTC. Amino acid sequence: CASSFVEDSYEQYF.

This chain uses TRBV27 with TRBJ1-6, with a tentative D call TRBD1 (6 bases). V was clipped by 5 bases and J by 15 bases, with 17 bases between them. The CDR3 spans 13 residues. Germline CDR1 reads MNHEY; CDR2 reads SMNVEV (reference sequence). The CDR3: CASSPGQPLGLHF. CDR3 sequence (DNA): TGTGCCAGCAGTCCCGGACAGCCTTTAGGCCTCCACTTT.

This clonotype was observed many times. This sequence joins TRBV27 and TRBJ2-1; TRBD2 agrees at 11 bases. Germline lookup yields CDR1 MNHEY and CDR2 SMNVEV (reference sequence). The CDR3 runs 13 residues. J gave up 8 bases and V 8 bases, and 5 bases lay outside the gene matches. CDR3 residues: CASRLAGGHEQFF. CDR3 DNA sequence: TGTGCCAGCCGGCTAGCGGGGGGCCATGAGCAGTTCTTC.

The V gene is TRBV28, the J gene TRBJ2-1; D may correspond to TRBD1 or TRBD2 (5 bases each). Germline V lookup: CDR1 MDHEN, CDR2 SYDVKM. The CDR3 spans 14 residues. Trimming left V 3 bases short and J 4 bases short, with 10 bases between. The CDR3: CASSFTGPYNEQFF. The CDR3 nucleotides read TGTGCCAGCAGTTTCACGGGGCCTTACAATGAGCAGTTCTTC.

A few counts support this clonotype. This chain joins TRBV5-1 and TRBJ2-3, with D tentatively TRBD1 (6 bases). The length of the CDR3 is 15 residues. The germline V and J ends were trimmed by 9 bases and 4 bases, with 21 bases remaining between them. Germline V gene lookup returns CDR1 SGHRS and CDR2 YFSETQ. For the CDR3, the DNA is TGCGCCACCACCAGGGGACAAGGCGGCCCAGATACGCAGTATTTT. Its protein product is CATTRGQGGPDTQYF.

This clonotype was seen many times. At one of its ends the junction is not consistent with the germline gene, which may arise from a read error. V and J are TRBV11-2 and TRBJ2-1, with TRBD1 matching 10 bases. CDR1 is SGHAT and CDR2 is FQNNGV in the germline V gene. The CDR3 sequence is 15 residues long. The CDR3 here is CASRLAGQGYNEQFF. In DNA form, the CDR3 reads TGTGCCAGCAGATTAGCGGGACAGGGGTACAATGAGCAGTTCTTC. The full variable domain, in which reference TRBV11-2 and TRBJ2-1 provide the parts outside the CDR3, is EAGVAQSPRYKIIEKRQSVAFWCNPISGHATLYWYQQILGQGPKLLIQFQNNGVVDDSQLPKDRFSAERLKGVDSTLKIQPAKLEDSAVYLCASRLAGQGYNEQFFGPGTRLTVL.